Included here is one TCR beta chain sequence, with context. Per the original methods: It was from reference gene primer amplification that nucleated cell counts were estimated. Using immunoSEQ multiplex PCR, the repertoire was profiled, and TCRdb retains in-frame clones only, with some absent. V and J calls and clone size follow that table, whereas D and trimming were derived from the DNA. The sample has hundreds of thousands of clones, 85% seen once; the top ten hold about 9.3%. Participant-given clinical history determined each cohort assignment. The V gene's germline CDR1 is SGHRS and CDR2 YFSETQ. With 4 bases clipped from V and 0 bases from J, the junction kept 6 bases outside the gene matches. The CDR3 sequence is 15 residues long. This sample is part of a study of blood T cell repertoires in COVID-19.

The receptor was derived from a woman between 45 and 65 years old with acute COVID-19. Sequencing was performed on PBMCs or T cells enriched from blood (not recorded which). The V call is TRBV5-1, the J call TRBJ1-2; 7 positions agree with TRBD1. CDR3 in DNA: TGCGCCAGCAGCCCGGGGACAGAGCCTAACTATGGCTACACCTTC. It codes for CASSPGTEPNYGYTF.